This TCR beta chain was recovered during a study of T-cell memory formation after mild COVID-19. The CDR3 sequence is 13 residues long. Per germline, CDR1 MNHEY and CDR2 SVGEGT. V was clipped by 8 bases and J by 8 bases, with 16 bases between them. MiXCR was run by TCRdb on the 5' RACE reads, yielding one entry per CDR3 protein. The profile shows some 290,000 distinct CDR3 sequences, roughly 16% of them singletons. This chain joins TRBV6-2 or TRBV6-3 and TRBJ2-1; the D gene is possibly TRBD2 (6 bases). The receptor's source is a man aged 18 to 29 who had mild COVID-19 (a few samples of this study predate the infection). Cell type and time point are not known. What was sequenced was PBMCs or a T cell subset sorted from them (not recorded which). The CDR3: CASAATPGDEQFF. The CDR3 coding sequence is TGTGCCAGCGCGGCGACTCCGGGGGATGAGCAGTTCTTC.